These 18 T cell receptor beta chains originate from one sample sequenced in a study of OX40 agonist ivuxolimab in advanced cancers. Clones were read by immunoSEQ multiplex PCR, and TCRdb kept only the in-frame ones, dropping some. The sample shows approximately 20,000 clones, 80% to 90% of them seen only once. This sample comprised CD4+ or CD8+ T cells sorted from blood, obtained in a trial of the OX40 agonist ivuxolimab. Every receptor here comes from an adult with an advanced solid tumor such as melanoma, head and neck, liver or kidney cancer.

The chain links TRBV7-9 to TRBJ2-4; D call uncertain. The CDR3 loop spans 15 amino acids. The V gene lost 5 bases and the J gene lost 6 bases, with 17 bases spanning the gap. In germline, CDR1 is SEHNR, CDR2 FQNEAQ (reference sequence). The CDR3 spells CASSPRVGAANIQYF. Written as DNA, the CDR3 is TGTGCCAGCAGCCCCCGGGTAGGTGCGGCAAACATTCAGTACTTC.

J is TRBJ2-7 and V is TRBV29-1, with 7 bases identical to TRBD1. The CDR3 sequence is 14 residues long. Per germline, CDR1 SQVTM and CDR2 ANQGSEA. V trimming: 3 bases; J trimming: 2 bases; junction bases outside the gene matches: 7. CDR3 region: CSVEGVGQAYEQYF. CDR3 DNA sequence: TGCAGCGTTGAGGGGGTTGGACAGGCCTACGAGCAGTACTTC.

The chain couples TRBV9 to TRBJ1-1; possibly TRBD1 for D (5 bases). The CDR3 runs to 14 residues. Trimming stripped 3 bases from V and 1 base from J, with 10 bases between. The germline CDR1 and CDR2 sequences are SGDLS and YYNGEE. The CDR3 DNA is TGTGCCAGCAGCGCGGGACTTCAGAACACTGAAGCTTTCTTT. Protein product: CASSAGLQNTEAFF.

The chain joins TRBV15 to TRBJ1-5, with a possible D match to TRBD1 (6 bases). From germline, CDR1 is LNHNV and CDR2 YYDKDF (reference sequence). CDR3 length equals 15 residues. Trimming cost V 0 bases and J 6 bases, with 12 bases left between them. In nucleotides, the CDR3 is TGTGCCACCAGCAGAGATCGGGGGGCGGGTCAGCCCCAGCATTTT. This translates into CATSRDRGAGQPQHF.

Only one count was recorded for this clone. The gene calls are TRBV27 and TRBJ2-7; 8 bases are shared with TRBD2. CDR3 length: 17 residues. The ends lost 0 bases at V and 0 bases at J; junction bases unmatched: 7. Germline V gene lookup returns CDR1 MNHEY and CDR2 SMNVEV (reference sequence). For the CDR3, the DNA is TGTGCCAGCAGTTTATCTAGCGGGACGGGAGCCTCCTACGAGCAGTACTTC. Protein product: CASSLSSGTGASYEQYF.

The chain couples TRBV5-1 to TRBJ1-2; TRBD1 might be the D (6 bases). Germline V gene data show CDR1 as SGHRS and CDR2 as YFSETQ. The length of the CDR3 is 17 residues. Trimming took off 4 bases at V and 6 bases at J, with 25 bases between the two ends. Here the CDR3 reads CASSPLKGGVAGDGYTF. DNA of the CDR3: TGCGCCAGCAGCCCCCTCAAGGGGGGCGTTGCCGGAGATGGCTACACCTTC.

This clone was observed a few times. This CDR3 is CASSPLDITTYEQYF. The CDR3 DNA reads TGCGCCAGCAGCCCCCTTGACATCACTACCTACGAGCAGTACTTC. The chain combines TRBV5-1 with TRBJ2-7; D gene ambiguous. V gave up 4 bases and J gave up 2 bases, with 16 bases separating them. The CDR3 has 15 amino acids. Germline values: CDR1 SGHRS, CDR2 YFSETQ.

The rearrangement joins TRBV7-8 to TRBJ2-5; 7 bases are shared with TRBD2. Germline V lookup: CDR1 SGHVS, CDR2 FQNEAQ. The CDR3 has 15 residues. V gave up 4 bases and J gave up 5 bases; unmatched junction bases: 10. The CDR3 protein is CASSSLAGGAETQYF. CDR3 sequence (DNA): TGTGCCAGCAGCTCCTTAGCGGGCGGAGCGGAGACCCAGTACTTC. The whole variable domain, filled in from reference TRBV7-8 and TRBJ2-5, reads GAGVSQSPRYKVAKRGQDVALRCDPISGHVSLFWYQQALGQGPEFLTYFQNEAQLDKSGLPSDRFFAERPEGSVSTLKIQRTQQEDSAVYLCASSSLAGGAETQYFGPGTRLLVL.

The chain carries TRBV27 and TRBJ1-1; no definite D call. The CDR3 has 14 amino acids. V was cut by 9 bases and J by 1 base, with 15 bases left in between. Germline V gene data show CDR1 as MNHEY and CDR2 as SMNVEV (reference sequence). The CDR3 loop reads CASHQGAKNTEAFF. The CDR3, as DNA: TGTGCCAGTCATCAAGGAGCCAAGAACACTGAAGCTTTCTTT.

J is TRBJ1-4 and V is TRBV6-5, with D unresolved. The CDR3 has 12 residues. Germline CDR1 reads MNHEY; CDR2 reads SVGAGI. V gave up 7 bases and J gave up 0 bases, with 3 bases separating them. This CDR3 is CASMSTNEKLFF. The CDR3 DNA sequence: TGTGCCAGCATGTCAACTAATGAAAAACTGTTTTTT.

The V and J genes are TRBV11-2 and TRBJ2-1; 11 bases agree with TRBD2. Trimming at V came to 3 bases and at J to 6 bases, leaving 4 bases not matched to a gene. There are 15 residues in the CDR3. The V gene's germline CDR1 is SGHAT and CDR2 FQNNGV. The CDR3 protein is CASSLLAGGSNEQFF. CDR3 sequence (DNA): TGTGCCAGCAGCTTGTTAGCGGGGGGGTCCAATGAGCAGTTCTTC.

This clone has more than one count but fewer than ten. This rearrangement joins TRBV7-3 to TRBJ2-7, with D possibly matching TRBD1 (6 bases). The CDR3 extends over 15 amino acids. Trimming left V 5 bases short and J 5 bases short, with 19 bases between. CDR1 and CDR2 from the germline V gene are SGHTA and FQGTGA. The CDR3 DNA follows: TGTGCCAGCAGCCGACTTGACCGGGACAACAACGAGCAGTACTTC. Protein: CASSRLDRDNNEQYF.

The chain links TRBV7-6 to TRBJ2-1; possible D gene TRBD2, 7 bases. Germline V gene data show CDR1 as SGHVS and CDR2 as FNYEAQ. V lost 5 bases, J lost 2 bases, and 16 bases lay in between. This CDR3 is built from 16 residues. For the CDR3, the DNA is TGTGCCAGCAGCCTCGGGGGGCGGCCGACCTACAATGAGCAGTTCTTC. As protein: CASSLGGRPTYNEQFF.

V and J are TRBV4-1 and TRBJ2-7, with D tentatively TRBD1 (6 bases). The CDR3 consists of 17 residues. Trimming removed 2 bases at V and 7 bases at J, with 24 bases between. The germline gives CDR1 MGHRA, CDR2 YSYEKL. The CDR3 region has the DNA TGCGCCAGCAGCCAAATCCGGGACATCCCGCAAATGGGAGAGCAGTACTTC. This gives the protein CASSQIRDIPQMGEQYF.

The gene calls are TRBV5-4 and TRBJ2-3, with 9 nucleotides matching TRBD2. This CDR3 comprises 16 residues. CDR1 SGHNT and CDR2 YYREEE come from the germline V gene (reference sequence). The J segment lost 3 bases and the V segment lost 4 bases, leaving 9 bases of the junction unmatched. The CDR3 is CASSMAVAGVTDTQYF. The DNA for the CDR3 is TGTGCCAGCAGCATGGCGGTAGCGGGGGTAACAGATACGCAGTATTTT. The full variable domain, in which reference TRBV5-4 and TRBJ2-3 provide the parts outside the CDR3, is ETGVTQSPTHLIKTRGQQVTLRCSSQSGHNTVSWYQQALGQGPQFIFQYYREEENGRGNFPPRFSGLQFPNYSSELNVNALELDDSALYLCASSMAVAGVTDTQYFGPGTRLTVL.

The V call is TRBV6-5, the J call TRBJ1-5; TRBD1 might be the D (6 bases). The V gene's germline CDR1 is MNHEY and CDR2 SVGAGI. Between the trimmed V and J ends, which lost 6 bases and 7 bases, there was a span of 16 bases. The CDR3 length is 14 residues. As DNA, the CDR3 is TGTGCCAGCAGGACTCGGGGGGGGCTCCAGCCCCAGCATTTT. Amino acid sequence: CASRTRGGLQPQHF.

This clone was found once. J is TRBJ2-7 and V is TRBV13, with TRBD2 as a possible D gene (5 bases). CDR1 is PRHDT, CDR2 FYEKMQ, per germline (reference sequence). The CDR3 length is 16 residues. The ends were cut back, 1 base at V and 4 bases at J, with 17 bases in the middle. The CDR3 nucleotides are TGTGCCAGCAGCTTAGCCTCGATTACCCGAGGGTACGAGCAGTACTTC. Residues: CASSLASITRGYEQYF.

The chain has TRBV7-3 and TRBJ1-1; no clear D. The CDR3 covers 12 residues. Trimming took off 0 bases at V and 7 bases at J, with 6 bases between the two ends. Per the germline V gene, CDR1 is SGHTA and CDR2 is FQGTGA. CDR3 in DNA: TGTGCCAGCAGCTTAACGGGGAATGAAGCTTTCTTT. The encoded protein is CASSLTGNEAFF.